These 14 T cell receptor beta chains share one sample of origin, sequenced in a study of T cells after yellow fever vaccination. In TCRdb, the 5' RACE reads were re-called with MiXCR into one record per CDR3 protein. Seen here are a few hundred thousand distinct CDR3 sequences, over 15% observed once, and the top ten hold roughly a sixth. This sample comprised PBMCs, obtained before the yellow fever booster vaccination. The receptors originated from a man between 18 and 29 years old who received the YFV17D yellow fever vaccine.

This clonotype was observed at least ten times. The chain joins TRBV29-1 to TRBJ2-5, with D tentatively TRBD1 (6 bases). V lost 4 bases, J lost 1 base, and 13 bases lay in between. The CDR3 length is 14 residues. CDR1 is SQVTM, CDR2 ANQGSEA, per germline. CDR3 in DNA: TGCAGCGTTGGGGGGCACAGCTCCCAAGAGACCCAGTACTTC. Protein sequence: CSVGGHSSQETQYF.

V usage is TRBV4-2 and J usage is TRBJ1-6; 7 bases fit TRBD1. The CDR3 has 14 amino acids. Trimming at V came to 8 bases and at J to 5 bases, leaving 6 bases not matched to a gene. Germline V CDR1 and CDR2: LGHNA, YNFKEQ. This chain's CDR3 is CASARDRDNSPLHF. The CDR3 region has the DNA TGTGCCAGCGCTCGGGACAGAGATAATTCACCCCTCCACTTT.

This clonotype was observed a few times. The CDR3 loop is CASSPRRTIGSYEQFF. In nucleotides, the CDR3 is TGTGCCAGCAGCCCTAGGCGGACAATTGGATCCTATGAGCAGTTCTTC. V gene TRBV6-5 combines with J gene TRBJ2-1; possibly TRBD1 for D (5 bases). CDR3 length: 16 residues. From germline, CDR1 is MNHEY and CDR2 SVGAGI. Trimming cost V 6 bases and J 8 bases, with 23 bases left between them.

The CDR3 here is CASSPRAEQFF. The CDR3 region has the DNA TGTGCCAGCTCACCAAGGGCTGAGCAGTTCTTC. The chain combines TRBV18 with TRBJ2-1; the D is unclear. Trimming removed 2 bases at V and 9 bases at J, with 5 bases between. The CDR3 loop spans 11 amino acids. Germline CDR1 is KGHSH and CDR2 is LQKENI.

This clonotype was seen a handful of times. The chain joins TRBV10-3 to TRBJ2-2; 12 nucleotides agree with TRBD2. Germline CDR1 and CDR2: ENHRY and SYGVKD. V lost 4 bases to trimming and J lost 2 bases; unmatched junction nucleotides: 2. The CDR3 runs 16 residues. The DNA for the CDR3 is TGTGCCATCAGTGGGACTAGCGGGGTCAACACCGGGGAGCTGTTTTTT. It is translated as CAISGTSGVNTGELFF.

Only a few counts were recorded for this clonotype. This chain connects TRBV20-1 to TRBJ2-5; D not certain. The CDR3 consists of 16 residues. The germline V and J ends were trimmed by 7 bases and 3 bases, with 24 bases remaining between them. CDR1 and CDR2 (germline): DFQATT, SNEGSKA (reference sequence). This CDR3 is CSVPISHSRLEETQYF. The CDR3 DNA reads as TGCAGTGTACCAATTTCCCACTCGCGGTTAGAAGAGACCCAGTACTTC.

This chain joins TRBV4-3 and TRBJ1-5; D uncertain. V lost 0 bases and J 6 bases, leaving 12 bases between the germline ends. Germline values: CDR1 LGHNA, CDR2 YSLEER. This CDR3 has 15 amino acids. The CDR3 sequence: CASSQDNGDRQPQHF. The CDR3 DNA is TGCGCCAGCAGCCAAGATAATGGCGACCGTCAGCCCCAGCATTTT.

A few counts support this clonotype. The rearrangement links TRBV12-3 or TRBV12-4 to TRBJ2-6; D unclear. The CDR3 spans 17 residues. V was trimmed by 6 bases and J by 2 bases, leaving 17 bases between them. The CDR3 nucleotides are TGTGCCAGCAGCCTCGCTTCATCAAGGGCTGGGGCCAACGTCCTGACTTTC. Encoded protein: CASSLASSRAGANVLTF.

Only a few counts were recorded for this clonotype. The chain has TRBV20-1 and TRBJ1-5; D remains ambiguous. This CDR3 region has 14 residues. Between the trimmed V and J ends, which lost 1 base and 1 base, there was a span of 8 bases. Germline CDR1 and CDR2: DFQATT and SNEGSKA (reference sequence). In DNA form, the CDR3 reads TGCAGTGCTAGAGGGGCAGAAAGCAATCAGCCCCAGCATTTT. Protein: CSARGAESNQPQHF.

The CDR3 nucleotides are TGCGCCAGCAGTGATCCCGCAGGGGGCACTGAAGCTTTCTTT. Translating it yields CASSDPAGGTEAFF. The chain employs TRBV5-1 and TRBJ1-1; TRBD1 aligns across 7 bases. Looked up from germline, CDR1 is SGHRS and CDR2 is YFSETQ. Losses at the gene ends were 5 bases for V and 4 bases for J; bases not matched to a gene: 8. The CDR3 sequence is 14 residues long. The complete variable domain, with remaining parts taken from reference TRBV5-1 and TRBJ1-1, reads KAGVTQTPRYLIKTRGQQVTLSCSPISGHRSVSWYQQTPGQGLQFLFEYFSETQRNKGNFPGRFSGRQFSNSRSEMNVSTLELGDSALYLCASSDPAGGTEAFFGQGTRLTVV.

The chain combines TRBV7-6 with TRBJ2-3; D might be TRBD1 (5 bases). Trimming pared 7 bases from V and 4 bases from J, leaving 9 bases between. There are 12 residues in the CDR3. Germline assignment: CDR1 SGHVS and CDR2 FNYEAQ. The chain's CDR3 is CASMTVPDTQYF. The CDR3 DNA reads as TGTGCCAGCATGACAGTGCCAGATACGCAGTATTTT. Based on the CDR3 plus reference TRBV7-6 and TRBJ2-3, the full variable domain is GAGVSQSPRYKVTKRGQDVALRCDPISGHVSLYWYRQALGQGPEFLTYFNYEAQQDKSGLPNDRFSAERPEGSISTLTIQRTEQRDSAMYRCASMTVPDTQYFGPGTRLTVL.

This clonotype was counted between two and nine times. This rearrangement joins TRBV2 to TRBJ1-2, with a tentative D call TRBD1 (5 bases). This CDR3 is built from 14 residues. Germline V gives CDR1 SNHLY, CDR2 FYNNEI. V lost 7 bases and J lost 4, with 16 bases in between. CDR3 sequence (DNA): TGTGCCAGCATCCCGCCCGACGGGGGCTATGGCTACACCTTC. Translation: CASIPPDGGYGYTF.

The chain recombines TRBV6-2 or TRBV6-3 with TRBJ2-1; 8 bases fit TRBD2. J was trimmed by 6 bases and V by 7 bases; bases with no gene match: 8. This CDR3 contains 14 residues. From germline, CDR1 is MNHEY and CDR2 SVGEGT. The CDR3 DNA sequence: TGTGCCAGCATGCTGACGGGGGGGCTCAATGAGCAGTTCTTC. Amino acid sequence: CASMLTGGLNEQFF.

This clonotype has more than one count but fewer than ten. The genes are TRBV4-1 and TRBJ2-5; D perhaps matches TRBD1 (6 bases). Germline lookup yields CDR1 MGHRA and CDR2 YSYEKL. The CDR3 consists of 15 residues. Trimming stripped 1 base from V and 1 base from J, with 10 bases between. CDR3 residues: CASSQGWGLQETQYF. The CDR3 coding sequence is TGCGCCAGCAGCCAAGGTTGGGGGCTCCAAGAGACCCAGTACTTC.